This record concerns one T cell receptor (beta chain) sequence. The antigen remains unidentified. The table came from immunoSEQ multiplex PCR; TCRdb's copy has only in-frame clones and leaves some out. The sample yields some 16,000 clones, just under 80% seen once. Trimming removed 2 bases from V and 6 bases from J; junction bases left unmatched: 8. The CDR3 sequence is 14 residues long. CDR1 GTSNPN and CDR2 SVGIG come from the germline V gene (reference sequence). The data derive from a study of chemoradiotherapy in HPV16-positive cancers. Study background: Candidate HPV-specific clones and shared TCR motifs came from two HPV16-positive patients. Broader study findings: Candidate HPV-specific clones and E7-related TCR motifs grew in tumor during treatment. For HPV16-positive patients, expanding HPV-responsive T cells associated with longer recurrence-free survival.

The gene calls are TRBV30 and TRBJ2-7; 9 positions match TRBD2. The biological material was taken from a patient who underwent chemoradiotherapy. This sequence was found in a human donor with HPV-associated anogenital cancer. The CDR3 loop is CAWSTAGGPFEQYF. The CDR3 nucleotides are TGTGCCTGGAGTACGGCGGGGGGGCCTTTCGAGCAGTACTTC. Full variable domain (rest looked up from reference TRBV30 and TRBJ2-7): SQTIHQWPATLVQPVGSPLSLECTVEGTSNPNLYWYRQAAGRGLQLLFYSVGIGQISSEVPQNLSASRPQDRQFILSSKKLLLSDSGFYLCAWSTAGGPFEQYFGPGTRLTVT.